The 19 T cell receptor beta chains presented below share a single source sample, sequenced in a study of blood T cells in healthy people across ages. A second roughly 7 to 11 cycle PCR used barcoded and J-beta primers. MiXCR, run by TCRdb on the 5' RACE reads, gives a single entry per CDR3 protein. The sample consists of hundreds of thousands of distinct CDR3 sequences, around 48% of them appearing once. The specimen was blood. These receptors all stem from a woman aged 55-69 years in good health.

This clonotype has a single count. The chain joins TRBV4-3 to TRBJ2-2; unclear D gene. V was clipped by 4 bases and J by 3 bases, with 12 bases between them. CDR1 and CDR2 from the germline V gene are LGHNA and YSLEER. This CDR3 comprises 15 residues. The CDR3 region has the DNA TGCGCCAGCAGCCCCTCAGGCCTTCACACCGGGGAGCTGTTTTTT. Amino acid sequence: CASSPSGLHTGELFF.

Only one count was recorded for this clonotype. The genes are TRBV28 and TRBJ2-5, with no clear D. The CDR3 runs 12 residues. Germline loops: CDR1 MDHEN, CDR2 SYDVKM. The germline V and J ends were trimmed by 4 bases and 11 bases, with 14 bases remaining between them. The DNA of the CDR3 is TGTGCCAGCAGTTCTACTTGGCGGAATCAGTACTTC. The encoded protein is CASSSTWRNQYF.

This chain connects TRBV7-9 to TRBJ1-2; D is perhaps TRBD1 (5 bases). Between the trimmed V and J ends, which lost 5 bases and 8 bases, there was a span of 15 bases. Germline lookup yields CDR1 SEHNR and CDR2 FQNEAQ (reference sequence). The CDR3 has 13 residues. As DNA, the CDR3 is TGTGCCAGCAGCGTTGGGGAGGGGTACGGCTACACCTTC. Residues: CASSVGEGYGYTF.

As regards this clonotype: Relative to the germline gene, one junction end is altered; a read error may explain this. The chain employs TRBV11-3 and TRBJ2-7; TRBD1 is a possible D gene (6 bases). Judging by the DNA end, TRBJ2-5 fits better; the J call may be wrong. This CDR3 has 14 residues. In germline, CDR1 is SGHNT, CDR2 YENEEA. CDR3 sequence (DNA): TGTGCTAGCAGCCTCCAGGGGCTTGGGGAGACCCAGTACTTC. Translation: CASSLQGLGETQYF.

The CDR3 loop reads CAISENVPSLYNEQFF. As DNA, the CDR3 is TGTGCCATCAGTGAAAATGTGCCTAGCCTGTACAATGAGCAGTTCTTC. This chain connects TRBV10-3 to TRBJ2-1; D is perhaps TRBD2 (5 bases). V was clipped by 3 bases and J by 4 bases, with 16 bases between them. This CDR3 has 16 amino acids. Germline V gives CDR1 ENHRY, CDR2 SYGVKD.

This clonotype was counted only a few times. This chain's CDR3 is CASRASSGRRDTQYF. For the CDR3, the DNA is TGTGCCAGCAGAGCATCTAGCGGGAGAAGGGATACGCAGTATTTT. This rearrangement joins TRBV7-9 to TRBJ2-3; 10 bases agree with TRBD2. Germline loops: CDR1 SEHNR, CDR2 FQNEAQ (reference sequence). V lost 6 bases, J lost 6 bases, and 9 bases stayed unmatched. This CDR3 has 15 residues.

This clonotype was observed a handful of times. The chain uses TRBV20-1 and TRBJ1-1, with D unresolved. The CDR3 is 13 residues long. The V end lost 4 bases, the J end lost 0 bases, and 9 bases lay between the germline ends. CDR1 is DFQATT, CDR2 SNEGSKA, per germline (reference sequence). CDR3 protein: CSAIPTVNTEAFF. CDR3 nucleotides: TGCAGTGCTATCCCAACAGTGAACACTGAAGCTTTCTTT.

In DNA form, the CDR3 reads TGTGCCAGCAGCCCTGGACCAGGGAGGAACACTGAAGCTTTCTTT. Its translation is CASSPGPGRNTEAFF. The rearrangement joins TRBV11-2 to TRBJ1-1, with TRBD1 as a possible D gene (5 bases). The length of the CDR3 is 15 residues. CDR1 SGHAT and CDR2 FQNNGV come from the germline V gene. Trimming took off 5 bases at V and 1 base at J, with 14 bases between the two ends.

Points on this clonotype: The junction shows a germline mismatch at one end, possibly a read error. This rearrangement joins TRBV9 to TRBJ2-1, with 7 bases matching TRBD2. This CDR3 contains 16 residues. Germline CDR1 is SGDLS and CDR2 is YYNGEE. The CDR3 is CASSVTSQGSYNGQFF. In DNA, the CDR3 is TGTGCCAGCAGCGTGACTAGCCAGGGCTCCTACAATGGGCAGTTCTTC.

The CDR3 reads CASRPGTGANEQYF. In nucleotides, the CDR3 is TGCGCCAGCAGACCTGGGACAGGTGCAAATGAGCAGTACTTC. V and J are TRBV4-1 and TRBJ2-7; 8 bases are a match to TRBD1. CDR1 is MGHRA and CDR2 is YSYEKL in the germline V gene. Trimming took 6 bases from V and 7 from J; bases not matched to a gene: 11. The CDR3 has 14 residues.

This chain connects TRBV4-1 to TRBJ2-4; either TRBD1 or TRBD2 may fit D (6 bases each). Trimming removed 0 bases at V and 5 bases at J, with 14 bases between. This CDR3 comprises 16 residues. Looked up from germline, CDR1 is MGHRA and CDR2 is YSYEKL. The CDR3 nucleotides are TGCGCCAGCAGCCAAGACGGGGGCGCATGGGAAAACATTCAGTACTTC. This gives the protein CASSQDGGAWENIQYF.

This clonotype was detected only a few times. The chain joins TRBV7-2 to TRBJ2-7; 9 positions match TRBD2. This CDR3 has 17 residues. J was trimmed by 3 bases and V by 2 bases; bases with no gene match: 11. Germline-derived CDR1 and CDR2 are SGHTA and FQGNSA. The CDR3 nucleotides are TGTGCCAGCAGCTTACTGGGCGGCGGACTAGCGAGCTACGAGCAGTACTTC. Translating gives CASSLLGGGLASYEQYF.

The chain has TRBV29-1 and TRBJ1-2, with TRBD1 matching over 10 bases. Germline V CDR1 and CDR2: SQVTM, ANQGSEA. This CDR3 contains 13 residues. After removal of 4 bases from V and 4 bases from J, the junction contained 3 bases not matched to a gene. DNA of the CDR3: TGCAGCGTTGGGACAGGGGGTTCCTATGGCTACACCTTC. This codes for CSVGTGGSYGYTF. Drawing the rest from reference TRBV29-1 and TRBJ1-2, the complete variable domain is SAVISQKPSRDICQRGTSLTIQCQVDSQVTMMFWYRQQPGQSLTLIATANQGSEATYESGFVIDKFPISRPNLTFSTLTVSNMSPEDSSIYLCSVGTGGSYGYTFGSGTRLTVV.

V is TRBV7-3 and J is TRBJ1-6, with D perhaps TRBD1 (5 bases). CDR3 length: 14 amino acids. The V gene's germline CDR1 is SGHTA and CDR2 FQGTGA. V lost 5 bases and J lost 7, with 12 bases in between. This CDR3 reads CASSLAGVNSPLHF. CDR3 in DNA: TGTGCCAGCAGCCTAGCGGGGGTGAATTCACCCCTCCACTTT.

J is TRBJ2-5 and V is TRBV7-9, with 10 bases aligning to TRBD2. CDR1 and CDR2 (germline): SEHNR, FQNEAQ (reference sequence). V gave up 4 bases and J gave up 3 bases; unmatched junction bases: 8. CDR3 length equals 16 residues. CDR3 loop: CASSSSGSGLKETQYF. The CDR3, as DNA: TGTGCCAGCAGCTCTAGCGGGAGCGGTCTAAAAGAGACCCAGTACTTC. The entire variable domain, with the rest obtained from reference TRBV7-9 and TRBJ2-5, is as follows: DTGVSQNPRHKITKRGQNVTFRCDPISEHNRLYWYRQTLGQGPEFLTYFQNEAQLEKSRLLSDRFSAERPKGSFSTLEIQRTEQGDSAMYLCASSSSGSGLKETQYFGPGTRLLVL.

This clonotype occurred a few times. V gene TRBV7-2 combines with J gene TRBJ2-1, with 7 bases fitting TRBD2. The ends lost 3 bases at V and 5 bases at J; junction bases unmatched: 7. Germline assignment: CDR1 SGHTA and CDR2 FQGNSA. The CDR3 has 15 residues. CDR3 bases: TGTGCCAGCAGCTTCGCTAGCGGACGGAACAATGAGCAGTTCTTC. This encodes CASSFASGRNNEQFF.

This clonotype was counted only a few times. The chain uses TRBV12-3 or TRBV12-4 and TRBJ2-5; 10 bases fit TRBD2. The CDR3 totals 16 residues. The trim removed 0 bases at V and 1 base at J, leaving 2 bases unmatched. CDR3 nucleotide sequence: TGTGCCAGCAGTTTAGCGGCTAGCGGGGGCCAAGAGACCCAGTACTTC. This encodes CASSLAASGGQETQYF.

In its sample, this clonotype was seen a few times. CDR3 nucleotides: TGTGCCAGCAGCTTACGACAGGGAGCTGACCAAGAGACCCAGTACTTC. Its translation is CASSLRQGADQETQYF. This chain joins TRBV7-9 and TRBJ2-5; 7 bases agree with TRBD1. The CDR3 covers 16 residues. CDR1 and CDR2 from the germline V gene are SEHNR and FQNEAQ (reference sequence). V gave up 2 bases and J gave up 0 bases; unmatched junction bases: 6.

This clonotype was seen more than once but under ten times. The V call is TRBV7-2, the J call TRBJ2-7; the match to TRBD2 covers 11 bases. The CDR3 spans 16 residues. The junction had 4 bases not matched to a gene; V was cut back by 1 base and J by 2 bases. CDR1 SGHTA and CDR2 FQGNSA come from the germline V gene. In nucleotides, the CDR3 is TGTGCCAGCAGCTTAGAGGGACTAGCGGCAGCCTACGAGCAGTACTTC. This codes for CASSLEGLAAAYEQYF.